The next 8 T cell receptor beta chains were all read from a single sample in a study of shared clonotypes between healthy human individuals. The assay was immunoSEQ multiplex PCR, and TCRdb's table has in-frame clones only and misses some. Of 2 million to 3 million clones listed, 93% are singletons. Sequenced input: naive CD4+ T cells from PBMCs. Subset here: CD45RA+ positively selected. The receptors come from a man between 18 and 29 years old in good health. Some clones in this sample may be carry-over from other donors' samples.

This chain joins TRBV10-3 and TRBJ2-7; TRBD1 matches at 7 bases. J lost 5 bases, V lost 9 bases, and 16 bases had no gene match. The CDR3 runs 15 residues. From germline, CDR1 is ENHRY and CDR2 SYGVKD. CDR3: CAISGTTGFSHEQYF. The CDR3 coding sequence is TGTGCCATTTCGGGTACGACAGGGTTTTCCCACGAGCAGTACTTC.

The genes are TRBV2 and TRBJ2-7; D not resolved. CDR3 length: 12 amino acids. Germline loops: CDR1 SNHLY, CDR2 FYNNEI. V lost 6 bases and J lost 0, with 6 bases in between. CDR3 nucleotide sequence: TGTGCCAGCAGCTTATTCTCCTACGAGCAGTACTTC. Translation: CASSLFSYEQYF.

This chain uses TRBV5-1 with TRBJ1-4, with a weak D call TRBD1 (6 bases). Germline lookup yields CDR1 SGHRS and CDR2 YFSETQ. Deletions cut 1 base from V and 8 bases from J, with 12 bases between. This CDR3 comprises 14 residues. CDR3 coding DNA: TGCGCCAGCAGCTTGACAGGGTCTAGAGAAAAACTGTTTTTT. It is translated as CASSLTGSREKLFF.

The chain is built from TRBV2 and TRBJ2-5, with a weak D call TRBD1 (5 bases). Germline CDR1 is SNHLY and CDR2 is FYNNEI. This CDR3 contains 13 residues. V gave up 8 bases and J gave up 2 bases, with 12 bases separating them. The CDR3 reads CASGAESQETQYF. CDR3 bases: TGTGCCAGCGGGGCGGAATCACAAGAGACCCAGTACTTC.

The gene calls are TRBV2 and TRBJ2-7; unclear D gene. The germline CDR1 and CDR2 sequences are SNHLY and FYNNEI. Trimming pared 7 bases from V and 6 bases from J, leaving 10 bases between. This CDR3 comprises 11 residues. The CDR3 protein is CASKIEGEQYF. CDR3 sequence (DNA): TGTGCCAGCAAGATAGAAGGCGAGCAGTACTTC. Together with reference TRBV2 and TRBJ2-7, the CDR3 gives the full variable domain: EPEVTQTPSHQVTQMGQEVILRCVPISNHLYFYWYRQILGQKVEFLVSFYNNEISEKSEIFDDQFSVERPDGSNFTLKIRSTKLEDSAMYFCASKIEGEQYFGPGTRLTVT.

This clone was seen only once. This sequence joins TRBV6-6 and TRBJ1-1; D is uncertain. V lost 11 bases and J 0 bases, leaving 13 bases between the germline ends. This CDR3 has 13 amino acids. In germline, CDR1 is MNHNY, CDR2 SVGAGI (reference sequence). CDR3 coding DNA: TGTGCCGCGGGTGGAGGGTTGAACACTGAAGCTTTCTTT. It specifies CAAGGGLNTEAFF.

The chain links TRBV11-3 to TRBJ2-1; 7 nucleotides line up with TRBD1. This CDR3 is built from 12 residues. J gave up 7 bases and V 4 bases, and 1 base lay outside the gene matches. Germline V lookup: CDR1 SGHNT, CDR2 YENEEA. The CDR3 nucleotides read TGTGCCAGCAGCTCGACAGGGAATGAGCAGTTCTTC. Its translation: CASSSTGNEQFF.

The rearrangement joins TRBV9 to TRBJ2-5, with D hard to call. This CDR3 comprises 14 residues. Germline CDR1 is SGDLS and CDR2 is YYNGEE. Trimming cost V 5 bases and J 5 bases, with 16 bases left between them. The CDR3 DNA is TGTGCCAGCAGTATCGGGTTTCCCGGGGAGACCCAGTACTTC. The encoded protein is CASSIGFPGETQYF.